These T cell receptor beta chains were read from a single sample in a study of human T cells and chemical hapten exposure. MiXCR, applied by TCRdb to the RACE reads, yields one record per CDR3 protein. The sample includes around 350,000 distinct CDR3 sequences, roughly 6% seen only once; the top ten take more than 8%. Sequenced material: whole blood, taken in connection with sensitization to the hapten diphenylcyclopropenone (DPC). These receptors came from a woman younger than 30 with alopecia areata. Some clones in this sample may be carry-over from other donors' samples. Each CDR3 is given with its conserved first and last residue. D genes are given only for firm matches. Clone sizes are given selectively: once, few, many, or a class where the clone is expanded.

clone_size j_call v_call d_call cdr3_aa cdr3_nt
many TRBJ1-1 TRBV12-3/TRBV12-4 TRBD1 CASRERTGDTEAFF TGTGCCAGCAGGGAGCGGACAGGGGACACTGAAGCTTTCTTT
few TRBJ1-5 TRBV11-1 NA CASSRGGGSNQPQHF TGTGCCAGCAGCCGTGGAGGGGGTAGCAATCAGCCCCAGCATTTT
NA TRBJ2-1 TRBV12-3/TRBV12-4 NA CASSLDAGALYNEQFF TGTGCCAGCAGTTTGGATGCGGGGGCCCTCTACAATGAGCAGTTCTTC
few TRBJ1-1 TRBV6-5 NA CASSYSAHGRAEAFF TGTGCCAGCAGTTACTCGGCACACGGAAGGGCTGAAGCTTTCTTT
few TRBJ2-3 TRBV7-3 TRBD2 CASSRTRGLAGGPGTTDTQYF TGTGCCAGCAGCCGCACAAGGGGTCTAGCGGGGGGCCCGGGGACAACAGATACGCAGTATTTT
NA TRBJ2-6 TRBV4-2 NA CASSQVRAFSGANVLTF TGTGCCAGCAGCCAAGTGAGGGCTTTCTCTGGGGCCAACGTCCTGACTTTC
NA TRBJ1-6 TRBV20-1 NA CSARDKVHNSPLHF TGCAGTGCTAGGGATAAAGTCCATAATTCACCCCTCCACTTT
few TRBJ1-5 TRBV10-3 TRBD1 CAPHGTGLPEPQHF TGTGCCCCTCACGGGACAGGCCTTCCGGAGCCCCAGCATTTT
few TRBJ1-6 TRBV15 NA CATSRSGDGSPLHF TGTGCCACCAGCAGATCAGGGGATGGGTCACCCCTCCACTTT
NA TRBJ2-1 TRBV14 NA CASSQGRLGEQFF TGTGCCAGCAGCCAGGGACGCCTTGGTGAGCAGTTCTTC
many TRBJ2-3 TRBV12-3/TRBV12-4 NA CASSLRAAASTDTQYF TGTGCCAGCAGTTTGAGGGCAGCTGCTAGCACAGATACGCAGTATTTT
few TRBJ2-7 TRBV4-3 TRBD2 CASSQGRLAREQYF TGCGCCAGCAGCCAAGGTAGACTAGCGCGGGAGCAGTACTTC
many TRBJ2-5 TRBV29-1 TRBD2 CSVEGPSGQETQYF TGCAGCGTTGAAGGCCCTAGCGGACAAGAGACCCAGTACTTC
medium-sized TRBJ1-5 TRBV28 TRBD1 CASQYRGNQPQHF TGTGCCAGCCAATACAGGGGGAATCAGCCCCAGCATTTT
many TRBJ1-5 TRBV7-2 NA CASSLGFQSNQPQHF TGTGCCAGCAGCTTAGGGTTCCAGTCGAATCAGCCCCAGCATTTT
few TRBJ2-7 TRBV3-1 NA CASSQATYEQYF TGTGCCAGCAGCCAAGCGACCTACGAGCAGTACTTC
NA TRBJ1-1 TRBV3-1 NA CASSPASGGTEAFF TGTGCCAGCAGCCCAGCGAGCGGGGGCACTGAAGCTTTCTTT
NA TRBJ1-4 TRBV10-2 NA CASIPRVPGEKLFF TGCGCCAGCATACCCCGGGTCCCGGGCGAAAAACTGTTTTTT
NA TRBJ1-6 TRBV7-2 NA CASSLEDSTFYNSPLHF TGTGCCAGCAGCTTGGAGGATAGCACTTTCTATAATTCACCCCTCCACTTT
NA TRBJ2-5 TRBV29-1 NA CSVVVQETQYF TGCAGCGTTGTCGTACAAGAGACCCAGTACTTC
many TRBJ1-4 TRBV6-5 TRBD1 CASSYDASGQGLGKLFF TGTGCCAGCAGTTACGATGCATCGGGACAGGGTTTAGGAAAACTGTTTTTT
many TRBJ1-1 TRBV12-3/TRBV12-4 NA CASSWGQEVRAFF TGTGCCAGCAGTTGGGGGCAGGAGGTTAGAGCTTTCTTT
many TRBJ2-2 TRBV9 NA CASSNGPFTGELFF TGTGCCAGCAGCAACGGCCCCTTCACCGGGGAGCTGTTTTTT
many TRBJ2-7 TRBV2 NA CASSSPPTGNYEQYF TGTGCCAGCAGCTCACCTCCCACAGGGAACTACGAGCAGTACTTC
few TRBJ1-1 TRBV7-8 NA CASSFEGYTEAFF TGTGCCAGCAGCTTTGAGGGGTACACTGAAGCTTTCTTT
NA TRBJ1-2 TRBV28 NA CATNGQFYGYTF TGTGCCACCAACGGACAGTTCTATGGCTACACCTTC